These 20 T cell receptor beta chains were sequenced from one sample in a study of Ad26.COV2.S vaccination and SARS-CoV-2 variants. Sample treatment: some 20 received Ad26.COV2.S at low or high dose, single or two shots; roughly five received placebo; per-sample allocation not given. Collection of the samples took place on day 63 after the first injection of vaccine or placebo. The data were produced by immunoSEQ multiplex PCR, yet TCRdb's version contains in-frame clones alone and is incomplete. In the table there are roughly 420,000 clones, 80% to 90% of which are singletons. The starting material was peripheral blood, obtained in a trial of Ad26.COV2.S vaccine versus placebo. These receptors were collected from a person aged 18-60 years who received the Ad26.COV2.S COVID-19 vaccine or a placebo.

The genes are TRBV5-1 and TRBJ1-2; 9 bases are shared with TRBD1. The CDR3 is 14 residues long. The germline CDR1 and CDR2 sequences are SGHRS and YFSETQ. The trim removed 4 bases at V and 2 bases at J, leaving 3 bases unmatched. CDR3 region: CASSTTGGNYGYTF. CDR3 nucleotides: TGCGCCAGCAGCACGACAGGGGGAAACTATGGCTACACCTTC.

The chain couples TRBV11-2 to TRBJ2-7; TRBD2 aligns across 13 bases. V was pared by 4 bases and J by 1 base, with 7 bases of the junction left unmatched. The germline V gene encodes CDR1 SGHAT and CDR2 FQNNGV. The CDR3 totals 17 residues. The CDR3 coding sequence is TGTGCCAGCAGCTCTTTCCTGACTAGCGGGGGGTCCTACGAGCAGTACTTC. It yields the protein CASSSFLTSGGSYEQYF. The full variable domain, in which reference TRBV11-2 and TRBJ2-7 provide the parts outside the CDR3, is EAGVAQSPRYKIIEKRQSVAFWCNPISGHATLYWYQQILGQGPKLLIQFQNNGVVDDSQLPKDRFSAERLKGVDSTLKIQPAKLEDSAVYLCASSSFLTSGGSYEQYFGPGTRLTVT.

The chain's CDR3 is CASNERGPPYEQYF. CDR3 DNA sequence: TGTGCCAGCAACGAAAGGGGCCCCCCCTACGAGCAGTACTTC. V is TRBV5-5 and J is TRBJ2-7; perhaps TRBD1 as D (5 bases). Germline CDR1 is SGHKS and CDR2 is YYEKEE (reference sequence). This CDR3 contains 14 residues. The germline V and J ends were trimmed by 6 bases and 2 bases, with 15 bases remaining between them.

This chain links TRBV21-1 with TRBJ1-5. TRBV21-1 is assigned pseudogene status. The CDR3 has 18 residues. CDR3 protein: CASSKITVGGAGNQPQHF. CDR3 sequence (DNA): TGTGCCAGCAGCAAAATAACAGTTGGGGGAGCAGGCAATCAGCCCCAGCATTTT.

This chain uses TRBV11-2 with TRBJ2-5, with D perhaps matching TRBD1 or TRBD2 (7 bases each). V was clipped by 6 bases and J by 1 base, with 21 bases between them. Germline V gene data show CDR1 as SGHAT and CDR2 as FQNNGV. CDR3 length equals 17 residues. Here the CDR3 reads CASRRPRGRGSQETQYF. The DNA of the CDR3 is TGTGCCAGCAGACGCCCGAGGGGGCGGGGGAGCCAAGAGACCCAGTACTTC.

The J gene is TRBJ1-1, the V gene TRBV10-3; D is possibly TRBD1 (6 bases). CDR3 length: 13 amino acids. Between the trimmed V and J ends, which lost 6 bases and 2 bases, there was a span of 10 bases. The germline V gene encodes CDR1 ENHRY and CDR2 SYGVKD. The CDR3 sequence is CAIRGQSNTEAFF. The CDR3, as DNA: TGTGCCATCAGAGGACAGTCAAACACTGAAGCTTTCTTT.

V and J are TRBV6-6 and TRBJ2-5; 8 bases match TRBD1. V lost 2 bases and J lost 3; bases outside the gene matches: 2. Germline CDR1 and CDR2: MNHNY and SVGAGI (reference sequence). The CDR3 is 14 residues long. This chain's CDR3 is CASSYTTGEETQYF. In DNA form, the CDR3 reads TGTGCCAGCAGTTACACGACAGGGGAAGAGACCCAGTACTTC.

The genes are TRBV18 and TRBJ2-2, with D possibly TRBD2 on 5 matching bases. Between the trimmed V and J ends, which lost 3 bases and 0 bases, there was a span of 11 bases. CDR3 length: 16 residues. Germline V gives CDR1 KGHSH, CDR2 LQKENI. The CDR3 DNA reads TGTGCCAGCTCACCGTACCGGGGTACGAACACCGGGGAGCTGTTTTTT. It is translated as CASSPYRGTNTGELFF.

In this sample, this clone turned up once. This sequence joins TRBV18 and TRBJ1-5; 8 nucleotides match TRBD1. Germline V lookup: CDR1 KGHSH, CDR2 LQKENI. Germline trimming cut 0 bases from V and 6 bases from J; bases unmatched to any gene: 4. CDR3 length: 15 residues. Here the CDR3 reads CASSPPGQDSQPQHF. In nucleotides, the CDR3 is TGTGCCAGCTCACCACCGGGACAGGACAGTCAGCCCCAGCATTTT.

The gene calls are TRBV11-3 and TRBJ2-3; D is unclear. Germline CDR1 and CDR2: SGHNT and YENEEA. V was pared by 5 bases and J by 5 bases, with 17 bases between. This CDR3 is built from 15 residues. The CDR3 region is CASSPAGSGVDTQYF. CDR3 bases: TGTGCCAGCAGCCCTGCCGGAAGTGGTGTAGATACGCAGTATTTT.

The rearrangement joins TRBV5-4 to TRBJ2-5, with D tentatively TRBD1 or TRBD2 (5 bases each). V lost 2 bases and J 5 bases, leaving 16 bases between the germline ends. The CDR3 has 15 amino acids. The germline CDR1 and CDR2 sequences are SGHNT and YYREEE (reference sequence). For the CDR3, the DNA is TGTGCCAGCAGCTTAGTTAGGGGACCGACGGAGACCCAGTACTTC. As protein: CASSLVRGPTETQYF.

The V call is TRBV6-2 or TRBV6-3, the J call TRBJ2-7, with TRBD2 as a possible D gene (6 bases). Trimming removed 2 bases at V and 8 bases at J, with 16 bases between. This CDR3 has 14 residues. Germline CDR1 MNHEY, CDR2 SVGEGT. The DNA of the CDR3 is TGTGCCAGCAGTTACACCCCGGGGGATGTAAAGCAGTACTTC. Amino acids: CASSYTPGDVKQYF.

In nucleotides, the CDR3 is TGTGCCAGTAGTATAAGTAGGGTCAAAGTTGAAAAACTGTTTTTT. It specifies CASSISRVKVEKLFF. The rearrangement links TRBV19 to TRBJ1-4, with D hard to call. This CDR3 spans 15 amino acids. Per germline, CDR1 LNHDA and CDR2 SQIVND (reference sequence). V was cut by 2 bases and J by 7 bases, with 14 bases left in between. Full variable domain (missing parts from reference TRBV19 and TRBJ1-4): DGGITQSPKYLFRKEGQNVTLSCEQNLNHDAMYWYRQDPGQGLRLIYYSQIVNDFQKGDIAEGYSVSREKKESFPLTVTSAQKNPTAFYLCASSISRVKVEKLFFGSGTQLSVL.

V usage is TRBV5-1 and J usage is TRBJ2-2, with TRBD2 matching 8 bases. V shed 0 bases, J shed 6 bases, and the junction held 7 bases outside the gene matches. The CDR3 covers 16 residues. Germline lookup yields CDR1 SGHRS and CDR2 YFSETQ. CDR3 residues: CASSLDRGGRAGELFF. For the CDR3, the DNA is TGCGCCAGCAGCTTGGATCGGGGGGGCCGTGCCGGGGAGCTGTTTTTT.

DNA of the CDR3: TGTGCCAGCAGCTTGGGACAGTTCGGAGAGCAGTACTTC. Encoded protein: CASSLGQFGEQYF. V is TRBV5-6 and J is TRBJ2-7, with D tentatively TRBD1 (5 bases). CDR3 length: 13 residues. Per the germline V gene, CDR1 is SGHDT and CDR2 is YYEEEE. Trimming left V 0 bases short and J 7 bases short, with 11 bases between.

The chain combines TRBV4-2 with TRBJ1-4; D is unclear. This CDR3 has 16 residues. V lost 1 base, J lost 5 bases, and 14 bases lay in between. In germline, CDR1 is LGHNA, CDR2 YNFKEQ. CDR3: CASSQVDGFVNEKLFF. The CDR3 nucleotides read TGTGCCAGCAGCCAAGTCGATGGGTTCGTGAATGAAAAACTGTTTTTT.

This sequence joins TRBV28 and TRBJ1-1, with D hard to call. CDR1 and CDR2 (germline): MDHEN, SYDVKM. The CDR3 has 14 amino acids. V dropped 10 bases and J dropped 3 bases, with 18 bases sitting between them. The CDR3 sequence: CAIASGSRDTEAFF. The CDR3 coding sequence is TGTGCCATCGCGTCTGGCTCGCGGGACACTGAAGCTTTCTTT.

This chain links TRBV5-4 with TRBJ2-5; no clear D. There are 11 residues in the CDR3. Germline CDR1 reads SGHNT; CDR2 reads YYREEE (reference sequence). Trimming took 4 bases from V and 4 from J, leaving 5 bases between them. For the CDR3, the DNA is TGTGCCAGCAGCGCCTCAGAGACCCAGTACTTC. The encoded protein is CASSASETQYF.

The chain combines TRBV4-2 with TRBJ1-6; D not certain. The V end lost 4 bases, the J end lost 16 bases, and 5 bases lay between the germline ends. The CDR3 extends over 9 amino acids. CDR1 LGHNA and CDR2 YNFKEQ come from the germline V gene. The CDR3 loop is CASSRALHF. CDR3 DNA sequence: TGTGCCAGCAGCCGAGCACTCCACTTT.

The chain is built from TRBV2 and TRBJ2-2; D uncertain. Deletions cut 1 base from V and 2 bases from J, with 8 bases between. The CDR3 spans 15 residues. Germline V gene sequence: CDR1 SNHLY, CDR2 FYNNEI. The CDR3 spells CASSEVWGNTGELFF. The CDR3 DNA is TGTGCCAGCAGTGAAGTGTGGGGTAACACCGGGGAGCTGTTTTTT.